The clone carrying this T cell receptor (beta chain) was observed many times. Its specificity is unknown. Germline V CDR1 and CDR2: MNHEY, SVGEGT. The V and J ends lost 0 bases and 8 bases respectively, with 10 bases between them. CDR3 size: 14 residues. Nobody among the patients had been given any treatment before thyroid surgery. The data were obtained in a study of metastatic and nonmetastatic thyroid tumors. Study information: Malignant and benign thyroid patients had repertoires compared in peripheral blood and tumor or nodule tissue.

Study processing details: In papillary thyroid cancer, a distant-metastasis classifier was built using CDR3 differences across clinicopathological groups. TCRdb re-called the PCR reads through MiXCR. These V and J calls originate from TCRdb's pipeline instead of the authors' own analysis. Of roughly 98,000 clones listed, more than 13% are singletons. Study results and caveats: In blood and tumor, TCR beta diversity was reportedly significantly higher in malignant thyroid tumors than in benign nodules.

The sample consisted of blood. The chain employs TRBV6-2 or TRBV6-3 and TRBJ2-2; D not resolved. This clonotype originated in a female donor with papillary thyroid cancer or a benign thyroid nodule (not recorded which). Some clones in this sample may be carry-over from other donors' samples. The CDR3 DNA reads as TGTGCCAGCAGTTACTCAACTGCCCGGGGGGAGCTGTTTTTT. The encoded protein is CASSYSTARGELFF.